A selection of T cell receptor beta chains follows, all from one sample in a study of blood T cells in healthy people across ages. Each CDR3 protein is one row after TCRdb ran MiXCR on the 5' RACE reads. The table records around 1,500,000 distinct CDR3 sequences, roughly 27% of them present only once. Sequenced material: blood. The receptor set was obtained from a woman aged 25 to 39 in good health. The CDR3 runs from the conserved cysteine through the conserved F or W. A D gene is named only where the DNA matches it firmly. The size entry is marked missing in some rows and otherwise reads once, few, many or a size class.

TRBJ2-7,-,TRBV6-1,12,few,TGTGCCACCGGCAGGGACTCCTACGAGCAGTACTTC,CATGRDSYEQYF
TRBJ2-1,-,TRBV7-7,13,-,TGTGCCAGCAGTTGGGACACCCAAGAGACCCAGTTCTTC,CASSWDTQETQFF
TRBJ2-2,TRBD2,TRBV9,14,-,TGTGCCAGCAACCAAGCGGGAGACACCGGGGAGCTGTTTTTT,CASNQAGDTGELFF
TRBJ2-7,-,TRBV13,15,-,TGTGCCAGCAGCCCCAGGGAGCCACAGAGGGACGAGCAGTACTTC,CASSPREPQRDEQYF
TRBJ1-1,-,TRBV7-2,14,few,TGTGCCAGCAGCTTTTGGGGGGGGTGGACTGAAGCTTTCTTT,CASSFWGGWTEAFF
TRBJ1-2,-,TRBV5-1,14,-,TGCGCCAGCAGCTCGCCAAGCAGCTCCTATGGCTACACCTTC,CASSSPSSSYGYTF
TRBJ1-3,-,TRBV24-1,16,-,TGTGCCACCAGTGGAGACTCCCCGAGCTCTGGAAACACCATATATTTT,CATSGDSPSSGNTIYF
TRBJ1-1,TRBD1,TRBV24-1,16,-,TGTGCCACCAGTGATTATGATCCAGGGGGGTATTCTGAAGCTTTCTTT,CATSDYDPGGYSEAFF
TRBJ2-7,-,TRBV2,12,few,TGTGCCGGGGGGCAGGAGAGCTACGAGCAGTACTTC,CAGGQESYEQYF
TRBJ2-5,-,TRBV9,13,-,TGTGCCAGCAGCGTAGTATCTGGAGAGACCCAGTACTTC,CASSVVSGETQYF
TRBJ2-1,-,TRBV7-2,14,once,TGTGCCAGCAGCATAGGGAGCGACGGAAATGAGCAGTTCTTC,CASSIGSDGNEQFF
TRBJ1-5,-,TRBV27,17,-,TGTGCCAGCAGTTTACATGGTCCCTCCGATAGCAATCAGCCCCAGCATTTT,CASSLHGPSDSNQPQHF
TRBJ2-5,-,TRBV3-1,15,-,TGTGCCAGCAGCCCCTGGGGCAGTCGGGGAGAGACCCAGTACTTC,CASSPWGSRGETQYF
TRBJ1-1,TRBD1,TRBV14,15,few,TGTGCCAGCAGCCAAGCTAAGGACAGGGCATTCGGGGCTTTCTTT,CASSQAKDRAFGAFF
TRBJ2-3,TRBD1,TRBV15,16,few,TGTGCCACCAGCTCCAGACAGGGACAGCTCACAGATACGCAGTATTTT,CATSSRQGQLTDTQYF
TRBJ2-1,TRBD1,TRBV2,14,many,TGCGCCAGCACGGGGACAGGGGCCTACAATGAGCAGTTCTTC,CASTGTGAYNEQFF
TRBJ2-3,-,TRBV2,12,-,TGTGCCAGCAGTGAAAGAGACAGGCTACAGTATTTT,CASSERDRLQYF
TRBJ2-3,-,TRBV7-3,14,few,TGTGCCAGCAGCCCCTCTAGCGATACAGATACGCAGTATTTT,CASSPSSDTDTQYF
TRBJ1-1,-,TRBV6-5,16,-,TGTGCCAGCAGTTACTCCCCCGGGGGCCGCGGCACTGAAGCTTTCTTT,CASSYSPGGRGTEAFF
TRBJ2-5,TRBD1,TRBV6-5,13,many,TGTGCCAGCAGTACAGGGGCCCAAGAGACCCAGTACTTC,CASSTGAQETQYF
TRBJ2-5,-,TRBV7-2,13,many,TGTGCCAGCAGCTCTGACTACAAAGAGACCCAGTACTTC,CASSSDYKETQYF
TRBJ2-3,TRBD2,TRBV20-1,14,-,TGCAGTGCTATGCGTAGCGGGGTCTCAGATACGCAGTATTTT,CSAMRSGVSDTQYF
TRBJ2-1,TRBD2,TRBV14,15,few,TGTGCCAGCAGCCAAGTGGCGGGGGGGAACAATGAGCAGTTCTTC,CASSQVAGGNNEQFF
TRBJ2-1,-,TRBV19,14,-,TGTGCCAGTAGTCCCGAGCGGAAGCCGAATGAGCAGTTCTTC,CASSPERKPNEQFF
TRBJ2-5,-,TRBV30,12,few,TGTGCCTGGAGTCCTAGCGACGGGACCCAGTACTTC,CAWSPSDGTQYF
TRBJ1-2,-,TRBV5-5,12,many,TGTGCCAGCAGCTTTCGACTCTATGGCTACACCTTC,CASSFRLYGYTF
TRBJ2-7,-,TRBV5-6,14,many,TGTGCCAGCAGCGATCCGACTGGTACCTACGAGCAGTACTTC,CASSDPTGTYEQYF
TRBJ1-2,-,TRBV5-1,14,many,TGCGCCAGCAGCTTGTCGACAGGTTCCTATGGCTACACCTTC,CASSLSTGSYGYTF
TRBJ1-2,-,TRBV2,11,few,TGTACCAAAACGGCAGACTATGGCTACACCTTC,CTKTADYGYTF
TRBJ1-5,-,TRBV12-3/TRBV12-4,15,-,TGTGCCAGCAGTGCCTACAGGACCCCGGGTCAGCCCCAGCATTTT,CASSAYRTPGQPQHF
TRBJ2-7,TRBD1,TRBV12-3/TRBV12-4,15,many,TGTGCCAGCAGCCCCGGGACAGGTATTACCTACGAGCAGTACTTC,CASSPGTGITYEQYF
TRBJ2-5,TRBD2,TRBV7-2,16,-,TGTGCCAGCAGCTTATCTAGCGGGATCACTGGAGAGACCCAGTACTTC,CASSLSSGITGETQYF
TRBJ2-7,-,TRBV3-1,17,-,TGTGCCAGCAGCCAGGACGGGTTTTACCGGGCCGCCTACGAGCAGTACTTC,CASSQDGFYRAAYEQYF
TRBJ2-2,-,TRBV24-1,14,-,TGTGCCACCAGTGGGAGCGGGTCCCCCGGGGAGCTGTTTTTT,CATSGSGSPGELFF